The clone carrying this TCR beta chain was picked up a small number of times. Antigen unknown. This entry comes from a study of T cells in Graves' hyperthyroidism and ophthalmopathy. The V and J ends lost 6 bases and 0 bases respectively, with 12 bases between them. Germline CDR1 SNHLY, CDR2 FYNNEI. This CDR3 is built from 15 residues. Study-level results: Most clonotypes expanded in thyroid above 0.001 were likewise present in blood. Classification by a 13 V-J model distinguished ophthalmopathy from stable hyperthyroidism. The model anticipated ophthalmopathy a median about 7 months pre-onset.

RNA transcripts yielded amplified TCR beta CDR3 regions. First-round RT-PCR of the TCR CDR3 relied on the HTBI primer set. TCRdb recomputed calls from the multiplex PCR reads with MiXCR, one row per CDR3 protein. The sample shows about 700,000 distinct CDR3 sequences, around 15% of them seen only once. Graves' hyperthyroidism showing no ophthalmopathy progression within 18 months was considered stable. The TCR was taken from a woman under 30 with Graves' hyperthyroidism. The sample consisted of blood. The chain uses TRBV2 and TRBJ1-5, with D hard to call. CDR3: CASREGSNSNQPQHF. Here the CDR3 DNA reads TGTGCCAGCAGAGAGGGTAGCAATAGCAATCAGCCCCAGCATTTT.